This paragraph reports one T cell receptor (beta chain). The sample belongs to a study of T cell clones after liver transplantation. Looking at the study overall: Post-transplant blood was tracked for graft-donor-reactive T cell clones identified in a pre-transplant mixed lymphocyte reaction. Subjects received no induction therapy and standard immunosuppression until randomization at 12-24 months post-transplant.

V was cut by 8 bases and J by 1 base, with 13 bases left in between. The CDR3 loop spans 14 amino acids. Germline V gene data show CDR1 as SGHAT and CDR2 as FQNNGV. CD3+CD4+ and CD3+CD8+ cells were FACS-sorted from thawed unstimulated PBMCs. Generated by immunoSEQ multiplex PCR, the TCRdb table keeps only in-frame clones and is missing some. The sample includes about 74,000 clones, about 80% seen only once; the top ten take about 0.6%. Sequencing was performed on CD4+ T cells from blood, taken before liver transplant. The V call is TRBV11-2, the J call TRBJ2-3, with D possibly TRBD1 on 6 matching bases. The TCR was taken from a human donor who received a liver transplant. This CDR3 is CASSLHRGTDTQYF. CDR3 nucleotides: TGTGCCAGCTCCCTTCACAGGGGCACAGATACGCAGTATTTT.